These 2 T cell receptor beta chains were all obtained from the same sample, sequenced in a study of beta chain features in type 1 diabetes. As every portion of the isolated RNA was reverse transcribed, the sequencing read expressed TCRB transcripts. TCRdb keeps only in-frame clones here, not all; method: immunoSEQ multiplex PCR. The sample has 500,000 to 700,000 clones; about 14% are singletons. Material: naive CD4+ T cells from blood. Receptor source: a man between 18 and 35 years old in good health.

In this sample, this clone turned up a few times. This chain joins TRBV5-6 and TRBJ2-7; D is perhaps TRBD1 (6 bases). Germline assignment: CDR1 SGHDT and CDR2 YYEEEE. V gave up 2 bases and J gave up 3 bases, with 9 bases separating them. This CDR3 region has 13 residues. The CDR3 protein is CASSFNRVYEQYF. The CDR3 coding sequence is TGTGCCAGCAGCTTTAACAGGGTCTACGAGCAGTACTTC.

The CDR3, as DNA: TGTGCCAGCAGCTTAGTATATGTTGGGGGATCAGAGACCCAGTACTTC. It specifies CASSLVYVGGSETQYF. V usage is TRBV11-2 and J usage is TRBJ2-5; tentatively, D is TRBD1 or TRBD2 (5 bases each). The CDR3 totals 16 residues. From germline, CDR1 is SGHAT and CDR2 FQNNGV. The V gene lost 1 base and the J gene lost 4 bases, with 16 bases spanning the gap.